The 19 T cell receptor beta chains given below trace back to one sample, sequenced in a study of blood T cell repertoires in COVID-19. The table came from immunoSEQ multiplex PCR; TCRdb's copy has only in-frame clones and leaves some out. Of about 190,000 clones listed, less than 80% are singletons. Sequenced material: peripheral blood. The receptors derive from a woman aged 45-60 years with acute or convalescent COVID-19.

V usage is TRBV2 and J usage is TRBJ2-7; 12 nucleotides agree with TRBD2. Looked up from germline, CDR1 is SNHLY and CDR2 is FYNNEI. The CDR3 spans 18 residues. V shed 1 base and J 3 bases; nucleotides not matched to a gene: 10. The CDR3: CASSEVASGGADGYEQYF. CDR3 coding DNA: TGTGCCAGCAGTGAAGTGGCTAGCGGGGGGGCCGATGGCTACGAGCAGTACTTC.

This clone was seen just once. This chain connects TRBV28 to TRBJ2-3, with TRBD1 matching over 7 bases. The ends lost 4 bases at V and 4 bases at J; junction bases unmatched: 11. Per germline, CDR1 MDHEN and CDR2 SYDVKM. CDR3 length: 16 residues. The CDR3: CASSSTTGTRADTQYF. CDR3 sequence (DNA): TGTGCCAGCAGTTCCACGACAGGGACCCGAGCAGATACGCAGTATTTT.

The chain links TRBV10-2 to TRBJ2-1; 7 nucleotides line up with TRBD1. V lost 4 bases and J lost 2; bases outside the gene matches: 2. The CDR3 length is 14 residues. Per germline, CDR1 WSHSY and CDR2 SAAADI. DNA for the CDR3: TGCGCCAGCAGTGGACAGGGTACCTACAATGAGCAGTTCTTC. Translating gives CASSGQGTYNEQFF.

The chain has TRBV24-1 and TRBJ2-7; a possible D gene is TRBD1 (6 bases). Germline lookup yields CDR1 KGHDR and CDR2 SFDVKD. The CDR3 spans 12 residues. With 9 bases removed from V and 6 bases from J, the gap between germline ends came to 14 bases. CDR3: CATSTGTSEQYF. The CDR3 region has the DNA TGTGCCACCTCGACAGGCACATCCGAGCAGTACTTC.

V is TRBV11-2 and J is TRBJ1-5; maybe TRBD1 (6 bases). The CDR3 loop spans 15 amino acids. The V end was cut by 5 bases, the J end by 6 bases, with 17 bases between. Germline CDR1 is SGHAT and CDR2 is FQNNGV. The CDR3 sequence is CASSPTSGVGQPQHF. The CDR3, as DNA: TGTGCCAGCAGCCCTACTTCAGGGGTGGGTCAGCCCCAGCATTTT.

The chain uses TRBV19 and TRBJ2-1; 10 bases are a match to TRBD2. The length of the CDR3 is 12 residues. The trim removed 7 bases at V and 9 bases at J, leaving 3 bases unmatched. Germline V gives CDR1 LNHDA, CDR2 SQIVND (reference sequence). This CDR3 reads CASTSGSTEQFF. Here the CDR3 DNA reads TGTGCCAGTACTAGCGGGAGCACTGAGCAGTTCTTC.

The rearrangement joins TRBV6-5 to TRBJ1-3, with D uncertain. CDR3 size: 15 residues. Trimming took 2 bases from V and 0 from J, leaving 8 bases between them. The germline V gene has CDR1 MNHEY and CDR2 SVGAGI. CDR3 coding DNA: TGTGCCAGCAGTTACGGGCACGGCTCTGGAAACACCATATATTTT. Its translation is CASSYGHGSGNTIYF.

This sequence joins TRBV19 and TRBJ2-6, with 7 bases lining up with TRBD2. The V gene's germline CDR1 is LNHDA and CDR2 SQIVND (reference sequence). V lost 6 bases, J lost 4 bases, and 12 bases stayed unmatched. This CDR3 comprises 17 residues. The CDR3 loop is CASRPPAGVSGANVLTF. CDR3 nucleotides: TGTGCCAGTAGGCCACCGGCGGGAGTGTCCGGGGCCAACGTCCTGACTTTC.

The gene calls are TRBV7-8 and TRBJ2-5, with D perhaps matching TRBD1 (5 bases). Between the trimmed V and J ends, which lost 6 bases and 7 bases, there was a span of 27 bases. The CDR3 sequence is 17 residues long. Germline values: CDR1 SGHVS, CDR2 FQNEAQ. CDR3 sequence: CASSSTDGRIPTGTQYF. CDR3 sequence (DNA): TGTGCCAGCAGTAGTACGGATGGACGGATCCCTACAGGGACCCAGTACTTC.

This chain uses TRBV6-2 or TRBV6-3 with TRBJ1-6; D is possibly TRBD1 (5 bases). V was clipped by 0 bases and J by 7 bases, with 13 bases between them. The germline V gene has CDR1 MNHEY and CDR2 SVGEGT. The CDR3 sequence is 16 residues long. The CDR3 loop is CASSYSSGHLNSPLHF. In nucleotides, the CDR3 is TGTGCCAGCAGTTACTCGTCTGGACACCTAAATTCACCCCTCCACTTT.

This clone came up once. The rearrangement links TRBV27 to TRBJ1-2, with 7 nucleotides matching TRBD1. Germline CDR1 MNHEY, CDR2 SMNVEV (reference sequence). Trimming removed 3 bases from V and 4 bases from J; junction bases left unmatched: 11. The CDR3 is 16 residues long. CDR3 nucleotides: TGTGCCAGCAGTTTCACAGGGGCTACTGGGGCCTATGGCTACACCTTC. Protein product: CASSFTGATGAYGYTF.

CDR3 in amino acids: CASSAGNRDSSIGYTF. The CDR3, as DNA: TGTGCCAGCAGCGCTGGGAACCGGGACAGCTCTATTGGCTACACCTTC. The chain combines TRBV9 with TRBJ1-2; 7 nucleotides match TRBD1. The V gene end was trimmed by 3 bases and the J gene end by 7 bases; junction bases not matched to a gene: 15. Looked up from germline, CDR1 is SGDLS and CDR2 is YYNGEE. This CDR3 is 16 amino acids long.

The genes are TRBV2 and TRBJ2-3; 10 bases match TRBD2. The CDR3 consists of 15 residues. The ends lost 6 bases at V and 3 bases at J; junction bases unmatched: 6. CDR1 and CDR2 (germline): SNHLY, FYNNEI. The CDR3 loop is CASRATSGRTDTQYF. As DNA, the CDR3 is TGTGCCAGCAGGGCGACTAGCGGGCGAACAGATACGCAGTATTTT.

This chain connects TRBV21-1 to TRBJ1-5. TRBV21-1 is shown as a pseudogene. The CDR3 is 16 amino acids. The CDR3 nucleotides are TGTGCCAGCAGACCGAAGAGAAGATCGGGCAATCAGCCCCAGCATTTT. Translation gives CASRPKRRSGNQPQHF.

The gene calls are TRBV27 and TRBJ1-2; D remains ambiguous. Trimming shortened V by 1 base and J by 2 bases, and 8 bases separated the two germline ends. Germline CDR1 and CDR2: MNHEY and SMNVEV (reference sequence). This CDR3 is built from 14 residues. CDR3 in DNA: TGTGCCAGCAGTTTATTAGCGGTGAACTATGGCTACACCTTC. Its translation is CASSLLAVNYGYTF.

The CDR3 is CASSYTGTANEKLFF. The CDR3 nucleotides are TGTGCCAGCAGTTATACCGGGACAGCTAATGAAAAACTGTTTTTT. The V call is TRBV27, the J call TRBJ1-4; 7 bases match TRBD1. The CDR3 runs 15 residues. Germline CDR1 is MNHEY and CDR2 is SMNVEV (reference sequence). V lost 4 bases and J lost 3; bases outside the gene matches: 5.

This sequence joins TRBV3-1 (or the pseudogene TRBV3-2) and TRBJ1-6, with 8 bases that match TRBD1. Germline-derived CDR1 and CDR2 are LGHDT and YNNKEL (reference sequence). This CDR3 contains 17 residues. The J segment lost 8 bases and the V segment lost 7 bases, leaving 16 bases of the junction unmatched. The CDR3 nucleotides are TGTGCCAGCACCACATCCACAGGGGGAACCCTATATTCACCCCTCCACTTT. Amino acid sequence: CASTTSTGGTLYSPLHF.

The V gene is TRBV27, the J gene TRBJ2-7; the match to TRBD2 covers 9 bases. J gave up 7 bases and V 6 bases, and 10 bases lay outside the gene matches. Germline CDR1 and CDR2: MNHEY and SMNVEV (reference sequence). This CDR3 is built from 14 residues. CDR3 DNA: TGTGCCAGCAGCCTACGGACTAGCGTTGGGGAGCAGTACTTC. Protein sequence: CASSLRTSVGEQYF.

This sequence joins TRBV12-3 or TRBV12-4 and TRBJ1-5; 7 nucleotides agree with TRBD1. The CDR3 is 13 amino acids. V dropped 5 bases and J dropped 5; count of bases not matched to a gene: 3. The CDR3 DNA reads as TGTGCCAGCAGTCCGGGACAGTATCAGCCCCAGCATTTT. As protein: CASSPGQYQPQHF.